This T cell receptor beta chain is from a study of T cells after yellow fever vaccination. Findings and limits, study-wide: Sequencing of sorted memory subsets on day 0 failed to detect almost all vaccine-responding clonotypes. Among primary-vaccination clones, most reappeared after the booster, at 95% to 96% for CD4 and about 90% for CD8. The study noted that FACS-sorted repertoires could contain abundant clonotypes contaminating from the bulk population.

The CDR3 totals 14 residues. The germline CDR1 and CDR2 sequences are SGHNT and YYREEE (reference sequence). With 2 bases removed from V and 3 bases from J, the gap between germline ends came to 11 bases. Synthesis of TCR cDNA relied on 5'RACE template switching, which attached a universal primer site and UMIs. Via MiXCR, TCRdb re-called the 5' RACE reads, giving one row per CDR3 protein. The repertoire holds 30,000 to 35,000 distinct CDR3 sequences, with less than 8% as singletons. V usage is TRBV5-4 and J usage is TRBJ2-5, with D perhaps assigned TRBD1 or TRBD2 (5 bases each). Here the sequenced sample was PBMCs, either bulk or a sorted T-cell subset (CD4+, CD8+, memory, or dextramer-sorted; not recorded which), taken on the day of the first yellow fever vaccination. The receptor was derived from a man aged 18 to 29 who received the YFV17D yellow fever vaccine. CDR3 sequence reads: CASSFSGAKETQYF. The CDR3 DNA reads TGTGCCAGCAGCTTCTCCGGGGCAAAAGAGACCCAGTACTTC.